Listed here are 17 T cell receptor beta chains from one sample, sequenced in a study of blood T cells in healthy people across ages (dated by TCRdb to the mid-2010s). Receptor libraries were prepared by 5' RACE. Sequencer: Illumina HiSeq 2500. A second PCR of about 6 to 12 cycles was run with a J-beta primer mix and a sample-barcoded 5' primer. Using fastp trimming at Q25 and MiXCR clonotype assembly, TCRdb reanalyzed the public sequencing data and kept in-frame beta chains. Identical CDR3 protein sequences are pooled into one entry, listed with their most common genes and DNA. This sample comprises 750,000 to 1,000,000 distinct CDR3 sequences, around 29% of them detected only once. The biggest ten clones account for roughly 10% of the sample. This sample was shared with a second study, whose subject was T cells of mothers and their children.

Sequenced: blood. These receptors originate from a woman in her 40s in good health.

This clonotype was observed many times. The V gene is TRBV9, the J gene TRBJ2-7, with D perhaps assigned TRBD1 or TRBD2 (5 bases each). Trimming took 4 bases from V and 0 from J, leaving 14 bases between them. This CDR3 has 15 amino acids. The V gene's germline CDR1 is SGDLS and CDR2 YYNGEE. CDR3 sequence reads: CASSPRDQSSYEQYF. The DNA of the CDR3 is TGTGCCAGCAGCCCCAGGGACCAGAGCTCCTACGAGCAGTACTTC.

For this clonotype: A read error is possible here, since a much larger clone lies one base away. The CDR3 is CASREDSFGANEQFF. As DNA, the CDR3 is TGTGCCAGCAGGGAGGACTCCTTCGGGGCGAATGAGCAGTTCTTC. The V call is TRBV6-5, the J call TRBJ2-1, with D tentatively TRBD1 or TRBD2 (5 bases each). The CDR3 is 15 residues long. V was shortened by 6 bases and J by 7 bases, with 19 bases between the two germline ends. Germline CDR1 MNHEY, CDR2 SVGAGI.

This clonotype was seen a few times. The V gene is TRBV10-3, the J gene TRBJ1-5; D is ambiguous. The germline V gene has CDR1 ENHRY and CDR2 SYGVKD. The CDR3 sequence is 16 residues long. Trimming left V 0 bases short and J 2 bases short, with 11 bases between. This CDR3 is CAISESGFSGNQPQHF. The CDR3 DNA reads as TGTGCCATCAGTGAGTCGGGGTTTTCGGGCAATCAGCCCCAGCATTTT.

This clonotype appeared many times. This chain links TRBV28 with TRBJ2-5; D might be TRBD1 or TRBD2, each matching 5 bases. V was trimmed by 4 bases and J by 5 bases, leaving 17 bases between them. This CDR3 contains 15 residues. The V gene's germline CDR1 is MDHEN and CDR2 SYDVKM. The CDR3 is CASSSPGRSRETQYF. CDR3 in DNA: TGTGCCAGCAGTTCTCCGGGACGGAGCCGGGAGACCCAGTACTTC.

J is TRBJ2-3 and V is TRBV6-5; a possible D gene is TRBD1 (5 bases). The CDR3 sequence is 13 residues long. CDR1 and CDR2 (germline): MNHEY, SVGAGI. The V gene lost 5 bases and the J gene lost 10 bases, with 16 bases spanning the gap. CDR3 loop: CASSHGRDNAQYF. The CDR3 DNA sequence: TGTGCCAGCAGTCATGGCAGGGATAATGCGCAGTATTTT.

This clonotype was seen many times. This chain connects TRBV29-1 to TRBJ2-1; 8 nucleotides align to TRBD1. CDR1 is SQVTM, CDR2 ANQGSEA, per germline. This CDR3 is built from 16 residues. Trimming removed 7 bases from V and 4 bases from J; junction bases left unmatched: 15. The CDR3 DNA follows: TGCAGCGGCGGGACAGGAGACCGTTGGGGTTACAATGAGCAGTTCTTC. Protein: CSGGTGDRWGYNEQFF.

This clonotype turned up a few times. The chain employs TRBV28 and TRBJ2-7, with D perhaps matching TRBD1 or TRBD2 (5 bases each). The CDR3 runs 15 residues. CDR1 and CDR2 from the germline V gene are MDHEN and SYDVKM. V gave up 5 bases and J gave up 6 bases, with 20 bases separating them. CDR3 sequence (DNA): TGTGCCAGCAGTATGGGTGGGACGTTCCGGCGCGAGCAGTACTTC. Encoded protein: CASSMGGTFRREQYF.

The rearrangement uses TRBV30 and TRBJ1-1; the match to TRBD1 covers 9 bases. Looked up from germline, CDR1 is GTSNPN and CDR2 is SVGIG (reference sequence). CDR3 length: 14 amino acids. V trimming: 4 bases; J trimming: 4 bases; junction bases outside the gene matches: 7. The CDR3 sequence is CAWIEGQGRTEAFF. The CDR3 DNA follows: TGTGCCTGGATCGAGGGACAGGGACGCACTGAAGCTTTCTTT.

The chain employs TRBV7-9 and TRBJ2-6; D possibly corresponds to TRBD2 (6 bases). The length of the CDR3 is 20 residues. With 2 bases removed from V and 0 bases from J, the gap between germline ends came to 20 bases. From germline, CDR1 is SEHNR and CDR2 FQNEAQ (reference sequence). The CDR3, as DNA: TGTGCCAGCAGCTTAAGAGCTATTCCGGGAGAAAGCTCTGGGGCCAACGTCCTGACTTTC. Encoded protein: CASSLRAIPGESSGANVLTF. Drawing the rest from reference TRBV7-9 and TRBJ2-6, the complete variable domain is DTGVSQNPRHKITKRGQNVTFRCDPISEHNRLYWYRQTLGQGPEFLTYFQNEAQLEKSRLLSDRFSAERPKGSFSTLEIQRTEQGDSAMYLCASSLRAIPGESSGANVLTFGAGSRLTVL.

Points on this clonotype: This may stem from a read error, because a much larger clone lies one nucleotide away. The V call is TRBV28, the J call TRBJ1-2, with D unclear. The CDR3 loop spans 14 amino acids. CDR1 and CDR2 (germline): MDHEN, SYDVKM. Written as DNA, the CDR3 is TGTGCCAGCAGCCTAGAGCACAGATCCTATGGCTCCACCTTC. This translates into CASSLEHRSYGSTF.

This clonotype was picked up a small number of times. This chain uses TRBV10-3 with TRBJ1-2; no clear D. The germline V gene encodes CDR1 ENHRY and CDR2 SYGVKD. The CDR3 covers 11 residues. V shed 0 bases and J shed 11 bases, with 7 bases lying between them. CDR3 sequence (DNA): TGTGCCATCAGTGAGTCTGAGACTTACACCTTC. Protein product: CAISESETYTF.

This chain links TRBV5-1 with TRBJ2-4; 10 bases map to TRBD1. The J call may be incorrect, as the DNA end agrees better with TRBJ2-7. Germline V gene lookup returns CDR1 SGHRS and CDR2 YFSETQ. This CDR3 is 15 amino acids long. CDR3 sequence: CASSVDRGLGYEQYF. The DNA for the CDR3 is TGCGCCAGCAGCGTTGACAGGGGGCTAGGCTACGAGCAGTACTTC.

CDR3 in amino acids: CASRASTSGGTQYF. The CDR3 nucleotides read TGTGCCAGCAGGGCTTCGACTAGCGGGGGTACGCAGTATTTT. This chain joins TRBV2 and TRBJ2-3, with 12 bases fitting TRBD2. The CDR3 totals 14 residues. The ends lost 6 bases at V and 8 bases at J; junction bases unmatched: 6. Germline values: CDR1 SNHLY, CDR2 FYNNEI.

This clonotype was observed a handful of times. CDR3 in amino acids: CASSLLTGGGAYNEQYF. The CDR3 DNA reads as TGTGCCAGCAGCTTGTTAACGGGCGGGGGGGCATACAATGAGCAGTACTTC. This chain links TRBV5-6 with TRBJ2-7, with TRBD2 identical over 9 bases. J was trimmed by 7 bases and V by 1 base; bases with no gene match: 15. The germline V gene has CDR1 SGHDT and CDR2 YYEEEE. The CDR3 covers 17 residues. Full variable domain (missing parts from reference TRBV5-6 and TRBJ2-7): DAGVTQSPTHLIKTRGQQVTLRCSPKSGHDTVSWYQQALGQGPQFIFQYYEEEERQRGNFPDRFSGHQFPNYSSELNVNALLLGDSALYLCASSLLTGGGAYNEQYFGPGTRLTVT.

The chain carries TRBV30 and TRBJ1-2; unclear D gene. There are 15 residues in the CDR3. CDR1 is GTSNPN, CDR2 SVGIG, per germline (reference sequence). The ends were cut back, 1 base at V and 5 bases at J, with 17 bases in the middle. Here the CDR3 reads CAWSDSPSLVYGYTF. CDR3 coding DNA: TGTGCCTGGAGTGATTCGCCTTCCTTGGTATATGGCTACACCTTC. Looking up the rest from reference TRBV30 and TRBJ1-2 gives the full variable domain: SQTIHQWPATLVQPVGSPLSLECTVEGTSNPNLYWYRQAAGRGLQLLFYSVGIGQISSEVPQNLSASRPQDRQFILSSKKLLLSDSGFYLCAWSDSPSLVYGYTFGSGTRLTVV.

This clonotype turned up a few times. The V call is TRBV18, the J call TRBJ2-7; 8 bases are shared with TRBD1. CDR3 length: 17 residues. V was clipped by 1 base and J by 3 bases; unmatched bases: 11. The germline V gene encodes CDR1 KGHSH and CDR2 LQKENI. The CDR3 DNA reads as TGTGCCAGCTCACCACTGACAGGACAGGGTACATTCTACGAGCAGTACTTC. It translates to CASSPLTGQGTFYEQYF.

This clonotype appeared a few times. The chain couples TRBV7-6 to TRBJ2-1; no definite D call. The CDR3 extends over 15 amino acids. Germline assignment: CDR1 SGHVS and CDR2 FNYEAQ. Trimming took off 1 base at V and 7 bases at J, with 14 bases between the two ends. DNA for the CDR3: TGTGCCAGCAGCTTAGGCCAGATACTTAGGAATGAGCAGTTCTTC. This sequence encodes CASSLGQILRNEQFF.